This T cell receptor (beta chain) was captured in a study of CD8 T cells in Susac syndrome. Reverse transcription of roughly 0.5 to 1 ug RNA was carried out with random hexamers. Amplification of the TCR beta CDR3 was carried out by immunoSEQ multiplex PCR, which spanned a total of 54 Vbeta and 13 Jbeta segments. TCRdb fed the immunoSEQ multiplex PCR reads into MiXCR, producing one record per CDR3 protein. The data hold roughly 120,000 distinct CDR3 sequences, with about 94% observed a single time. CD8+ and CD4+ T cells from blood underwent TCR beta sequencing, which was carried out in a high-throughput format. Negative isolation was used for CD8+ and CD4+ T cells, and FACS enrichment was applied to TEMRA cells. Sequencing was carried out using CD4+ T cells from PBMCs. This clonotype was obtained from a human donor in good health.

The CDR3: CASSPAGAGELFF. In DNA, the CDR3 is TGTGCCAGCAGCCCAGCTGGGGCCGGGGAGCTGTTTTTT. The chain recombines TRBV7-2 with TRBJ2-2; D gene unclear. The ends were cut back, 5 bases at V and 6 bases at J, with 10 bases in the middle. Germline V gene sequence: CDR1 SGHTA, CDR2 FQGNSA. This CDR3 has 13 amino acids.